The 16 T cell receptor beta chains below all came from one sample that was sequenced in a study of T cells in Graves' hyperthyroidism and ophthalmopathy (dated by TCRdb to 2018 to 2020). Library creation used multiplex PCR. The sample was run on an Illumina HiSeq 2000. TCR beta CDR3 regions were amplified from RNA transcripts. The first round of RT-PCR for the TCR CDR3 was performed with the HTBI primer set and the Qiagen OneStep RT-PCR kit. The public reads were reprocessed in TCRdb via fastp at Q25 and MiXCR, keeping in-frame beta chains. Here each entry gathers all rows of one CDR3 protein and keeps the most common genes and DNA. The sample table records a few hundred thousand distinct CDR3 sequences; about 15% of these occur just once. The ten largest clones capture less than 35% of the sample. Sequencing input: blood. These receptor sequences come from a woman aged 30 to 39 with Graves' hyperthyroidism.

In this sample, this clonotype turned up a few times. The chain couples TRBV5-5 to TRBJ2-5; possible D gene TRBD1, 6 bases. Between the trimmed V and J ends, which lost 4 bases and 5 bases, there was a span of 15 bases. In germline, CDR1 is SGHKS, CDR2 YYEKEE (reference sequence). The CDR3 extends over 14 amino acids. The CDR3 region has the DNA TGTGCCAGCAGCCCCACCAGGGGAACGGAGACCCAGTACTTC. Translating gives CASSPTRGTETQYF. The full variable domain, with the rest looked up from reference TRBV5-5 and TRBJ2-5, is DAGVTQSPTHLIKTRGQQVTLRCSPISGHKSVSWYQQVLGQGPQFIFQYYEKEERGRGNFPDRFSARQFPNYSSELNVNALLLGDSALYLCASSPTRGTETQYFGPGTRLLVL.

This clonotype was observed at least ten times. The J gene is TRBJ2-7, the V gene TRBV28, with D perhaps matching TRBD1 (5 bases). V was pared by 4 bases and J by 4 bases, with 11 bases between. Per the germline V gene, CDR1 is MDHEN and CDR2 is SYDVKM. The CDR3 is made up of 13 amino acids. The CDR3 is CASSSRVKYEQYF. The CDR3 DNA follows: TGTGCCAGCAGTTCCAGGGTTAAGTACGAGCAGTACTTC.

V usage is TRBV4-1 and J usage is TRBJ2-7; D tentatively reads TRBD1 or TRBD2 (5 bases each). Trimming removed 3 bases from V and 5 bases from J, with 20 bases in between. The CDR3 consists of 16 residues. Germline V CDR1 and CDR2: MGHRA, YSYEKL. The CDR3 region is CASSQSSGSSHDEQYF. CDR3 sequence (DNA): TGCGCCAGCAGCCAGTCATCAGGGAGTTCCCACGACGAGCAGTACTTC.

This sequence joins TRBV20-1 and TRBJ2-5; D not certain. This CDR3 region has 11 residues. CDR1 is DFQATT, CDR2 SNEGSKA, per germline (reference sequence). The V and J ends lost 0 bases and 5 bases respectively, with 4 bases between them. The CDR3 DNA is TGCAGTGCTAGAGATCGGGAGACCCAGTACTTC. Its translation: CSARDRETQYF.

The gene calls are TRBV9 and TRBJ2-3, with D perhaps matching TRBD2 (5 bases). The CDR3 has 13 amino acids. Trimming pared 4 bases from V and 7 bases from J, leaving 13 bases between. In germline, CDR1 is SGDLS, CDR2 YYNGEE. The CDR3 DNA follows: TGTGCCAGCAGCCCTGCAGGCGGGTATACGCAGTATTTT. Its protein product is CASSPAGGYTQYF. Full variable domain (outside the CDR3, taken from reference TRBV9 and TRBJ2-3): DSGVTQTPKHLITATGQRVTLRCSPRSGDLSVYWYQQSLDQGLQFLIQYYNGEERAKGNILERFSAQQFPDLHSELNLSSLELGDSALYFCASSPAGGYTQYFGPGTRLTVL.

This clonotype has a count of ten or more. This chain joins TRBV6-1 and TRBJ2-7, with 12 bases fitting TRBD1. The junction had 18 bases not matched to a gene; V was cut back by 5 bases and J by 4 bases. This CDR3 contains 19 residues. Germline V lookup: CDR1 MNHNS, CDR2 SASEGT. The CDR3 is CASSTPAGQGAERRYEQYF. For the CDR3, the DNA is TGTGCCAGCAGTACCCCCGCGGGACAGGGGGCGGAAAGGCGATACGAGCAGTACTTC.

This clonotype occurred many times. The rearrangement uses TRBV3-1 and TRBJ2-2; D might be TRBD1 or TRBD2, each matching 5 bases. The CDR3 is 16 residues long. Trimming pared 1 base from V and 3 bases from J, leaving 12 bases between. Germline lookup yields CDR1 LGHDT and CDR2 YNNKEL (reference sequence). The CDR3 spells CASSQGSWGYTGELFF. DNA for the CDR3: TGTGCCAGCAGCCAAGGATCCTGGGGGTACACCGGGGAGCTGTTTTTT. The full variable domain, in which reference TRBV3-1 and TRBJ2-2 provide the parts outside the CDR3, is DTAVSQTPKYLVTQMGNDKSIKCEQNLGHDTMYWYKQDSKKFLKIMFSYNNKELIINETVPNRFSPKSPDKAHLNLHINSLELGDSAVYFCASSQGSWGYTGELFFGEGSRLTVL.

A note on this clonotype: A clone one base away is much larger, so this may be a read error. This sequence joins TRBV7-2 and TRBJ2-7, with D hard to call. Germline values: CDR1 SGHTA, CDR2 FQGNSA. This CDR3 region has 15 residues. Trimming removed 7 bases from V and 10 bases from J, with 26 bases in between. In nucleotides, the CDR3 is TGTGCCAGCACTTCGACTGCCGCGCCGGGCTCGAGTCAGTACTTC. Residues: CASTSTAAPGSSQYF.

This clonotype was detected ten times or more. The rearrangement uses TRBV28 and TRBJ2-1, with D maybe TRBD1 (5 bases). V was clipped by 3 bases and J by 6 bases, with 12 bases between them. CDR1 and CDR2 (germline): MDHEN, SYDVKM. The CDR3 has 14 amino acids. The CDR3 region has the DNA TGTGCCAGCAGTTTCCGTACAGACAGCAATGAGCAGTTCTTC. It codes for CASSFRTDSNEQFF.

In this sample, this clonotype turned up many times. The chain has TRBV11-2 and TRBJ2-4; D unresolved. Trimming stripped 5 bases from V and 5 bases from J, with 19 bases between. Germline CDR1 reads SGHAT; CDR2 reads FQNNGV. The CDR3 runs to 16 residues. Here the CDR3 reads CASSLAADRAENIQYF. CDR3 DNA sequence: TGTGCCAGCAGCCTCGCCGCGGACCGTGCGGAAAACATTCAGTACTTC.

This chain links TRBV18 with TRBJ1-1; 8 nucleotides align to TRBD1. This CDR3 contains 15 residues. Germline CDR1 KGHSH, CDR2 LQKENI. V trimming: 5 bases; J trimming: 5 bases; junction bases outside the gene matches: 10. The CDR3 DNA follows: TGTGCCAGCTCAGGTAGGACAGGGTGGGAGACTGAAGCTTTCTTT. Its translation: CASSGRTGWETEAFF.

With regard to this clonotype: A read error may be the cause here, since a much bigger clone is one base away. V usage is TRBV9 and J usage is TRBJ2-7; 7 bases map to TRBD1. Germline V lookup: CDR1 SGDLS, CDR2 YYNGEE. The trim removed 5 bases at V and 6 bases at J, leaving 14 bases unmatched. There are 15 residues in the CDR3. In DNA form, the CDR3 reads TGTGCCAGCAGTTCCATCACAGGGGTATACTGCGAGCAGTACTTC. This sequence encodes CASSSITGVYCEQYF.

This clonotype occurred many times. The CDR3 protein is CSARVSRTSGGGAQYF. CDR3 sequence (DNA): TGCAGTGCTAGAGTGTCGAGGACTAGCGGGGGGGGGGCCCAGTACTTC. The chain recombines TRBV20-1 with TRBJ2-5, with 15 bases lining up with TRBD2. The CDR3 length is 16 residues. Germline V gives CDR1 DFQATT, CDR2 SNEGSKA (reference sequence). The ends lost 1 base at V and 9 bases at J; junction bases unmatched: 9.

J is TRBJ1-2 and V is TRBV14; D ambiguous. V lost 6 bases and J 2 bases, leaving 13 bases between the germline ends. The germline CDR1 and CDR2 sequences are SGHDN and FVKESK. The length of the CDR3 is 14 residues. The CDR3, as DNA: TGTGCCAGCAGTCAGATTAAAGACAACTATGGCTACACCTTC. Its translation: CASSQIKDNYGYTF.

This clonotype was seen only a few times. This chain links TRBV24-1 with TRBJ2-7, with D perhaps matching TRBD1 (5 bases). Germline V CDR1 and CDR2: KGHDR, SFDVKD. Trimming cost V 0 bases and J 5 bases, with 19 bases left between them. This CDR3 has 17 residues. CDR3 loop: CATSDLFYPGPIHEQYF. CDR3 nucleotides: TGTGCCACCAGTGATTTGTTTTATCCAGGGCCCATCCACGAGCAGTACTTC.

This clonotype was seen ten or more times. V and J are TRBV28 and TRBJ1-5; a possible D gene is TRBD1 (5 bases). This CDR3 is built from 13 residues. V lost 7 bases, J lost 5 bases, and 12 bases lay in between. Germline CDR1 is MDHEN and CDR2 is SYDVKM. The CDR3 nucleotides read TGTGCCAGCACCTCAGGGCGTTATCAGCCCCAGCATTTT. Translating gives CASTSGRYQPQHF.